This T cell receptor beta chain was sequenced during a study of tumor and adjacent non-tumor tissue in lung cancer. The wider study: Around 4 million productive TCRbeta reads were obtained per sample on average. Findings of the study overall: TCR diversity was significantly greater in tumor than normal lung tissue.

Concerning this clonotype itself: Its antigen is still unknown. A much larger clone differs by one base, so this may be a read error.

Three rounds of nested PCR, following a modified ARM-PCR protocol, produced the TCRbeta library. MiXCR, applied by TCRdb to the multiplex PCR reads, yields one record per CDR3 protein. The profile shows some 100,000 distinct CDR3 sequences, over 55% of them singletons. No cell sorting was done before RNA was extracted from the tissue. The normal lung tissue was taken more than 3 cm from the tumor edge. The source material was distant non-tumor lung tissue. This TCR came from a man younger than 45 with non-small cell lung cancer.

The CDR3 sequence is CSARYKANYGYTF. The CDR3 bases are TGCAGTGCTAGATACAAAGCTAACTATGGCTACACCTTC. V is TRBV20-1 and J is TRBJ1-2, with D unclear. This CDR3 contains 13 residues. Germline values: CDR1 DFQATT, CDR2 SNEGSKA (reference sequence). Between the trimmed V and J ends, which lost 2 bases and 0 bases, there was a span of 7 bases.